A single sample is the source of the 22 T cell receptor beta chains below, sequenced in a study of shared clonotypes between healthy human individuals. Assay used: immunoSEQ multiplex PCR; TCRdb lists only in-frame clones, some missing. In the table there are 470,000 or so clones, 81% of which are singletons. The sample consisted of PBMCs. The receptors shown here come from a woman aged 40 to 50 in good health. Some clones in this sample may be carry-over from other donors' samples.

The chain couples TRBV5-4 to TRBJ2-5; possibly TRBD2 for D (5 bases). Germline CDR1 is SGHNT and CDR2 is YYREEE (reference sequence). The V gene lost 0 bases and the J gene lost 1 base, with 7 bases spanning the gap. This CDR3 has 14 residues. CDR3 bases: TGTGCCAGCAGCTTGGCCGGGGTCCAAGAGACCCAGTACTTC. Its translation: CASSLAGVQETQYF.

This chain joins TRBV27 and TRBJ2-5; D gene uncertain. Germline-derived CDR1 and CDR2 are MNHEY and SMNVEV (reference sequence). The V gene lost 5 bases and the J gene lost 2 bases, with 18 bases spanning the gap. This CDR3 has 16 amino acids. CDR3 nucleotides: TGTGCCAGCAGTCCAAACCCGACAAGAACACAAGAGACCCAGTACTTC. This encodes CASSPNPTRTQETQYF.

For this clone: The identical CDR3 is also encoded by other nucleotide sequences in the sample. The V gene is TRBV20-1, the J gene TRBJ2-7; D ambiguous. Germline loops: CDR1 DFQATT, CDR2 SNEGSKA (reference sequence). Trimming pared 2 bases from V and 3 bases from J, leaving 5 bases between. CDR3 length: 11 residues. DNA of the CDR3: TGCAGTGCTAGAAGCGACTACGAGCAGTACTTC. It translates to CSARSDYEQYF.

The chain links TRBV6-4 to TRBJ2-3; D is uncertain. V lost 3 bases, J lost 8 bases, and 9 bases lay in between. Germline V gene data show CDR1 as MRHNA and CDR2 as SNTAGT. The CDR3 has 12 amino acids. CDR3 bases: TGTGCCAGCAGTGAGTTAGTAGCTACGCAGTATTTT. Its protein product is CASSELVATQYF.

The chain has TRBV14 and TRBJ2-2, with 12 bases fitting TRBD2. Trimming took 3 bases from V and 5 from J; bases not matched to a gene: 7. Germline loops: CDR1 SGHDN, CDR2 FVKESK. This CDR3 region has 17 residues. CDR3 in DNA: TGTGCCAGCAGCCAGCACCCACTAGCGGGAGGAACCGGGGAGCTGTTTTTT. This sequence encodes CASSQHPLAGGTGELFF. Full variable domain (outside the CDR3, taken from reference TRBV14 and TRBJ2-2): EAGVTQFPSHSVIEKGQTVTLRCDPISGHDNLYWYRRVMGKEIKFLLHFVKESKQDESGMPNNRFLAERTGGTYSTLKVQPAELEDSGVYFCASSQHPLAGGTGELFFGEGSRLTVL.

The V and J genes are TRBV2 and TRBJ1-6; a weak D match, TRBD1 (5 bases). In germline, CDR1 is SNHLY, CDR2 FYNNEI. The CDR3 sequence is 14 residues long. V lost 6 bases and J 9 bases, leaving 15 bases between the germline ends. CDR3 region: CASRRDQGTSPLHF. CDR3 DNA: TGTGCCAGCAGGAGGGACCAAGGGACTTCACCCCTCCACTTT.

The chain carries TRBV7-9 and TRBJ1-2; 8 positions match TRBD1. J lost 9 bases, V lost 0 bases, and 9 bases had no gene match. The length of the CDR3 is 15 residues. In germline, CDR1 is SEHNR, CDR2 FQNEAQ (reference sequence). The CDR3 protein is CASSLAWDRIGSYTF. The CDR3 DNA is TGTGCCAGCAGCTTAGCTTGGGACAGGATCGGAAGCTACACCTTC.

This chain uses TRBV19 with TRBJ1-4, with D tentatively TRBD1 (6 bases). V dropped 3 bases and J dropped 7 bases, with 15 bases sitting between them. Germline loops: CDR1 LNHDA, CDR2 SQIVND (reference sequence). This CDR3 region has 15 residues. The CDR3 DNA sequence: TGTGCCAGTAGTATCCTCGGGGGACAATCTGAAAAACTGTTTTTT. Translated: CASSILGGQSEKLFF. Supplemented by reference TRBV19 and TRBJ1-4, the full variable domain reads DGGITQSPKYLFRKEGQNVTLSCEQNLNHDAMYWYRQDPGQGLRLIYYSQIVNDFQKGDIAEGYSVSREKKESFPLTVTSAQKNPTAFYLCASSILGGQSEKLFFGSGTQLSVL.

The V call is TRBV7-8, the J call TRBJ1-5, with TRBD1 as a possible D gene (5 bases). Germline V gene lookup returns CDR1 SGHVS and CDR2 FQNEAQ. V shed 4 bases and J shed 7 bases, with 14 bases lying between them. This CDR3 comprises 14 residues. The CDR3 sequence: CASSSAGVDQPQHF. The CDR3 DNA sequence: TGTGCCAGCAGCTCTGCGGGGGTTGACCAGCCCCAGCATTTT.

The V and J genes are TRBV25-1 and TRBJ2-1; the D is unclear. The length of the CDR3 is 14 residues. Trimming removed 1 base at V and 4 bases at J, with 8 bases between. Germline V gene lookup returns CDR1 MGHDK and CDR2 SYGVNS. CDR3 region: CASSESSKYNEQFF. CDR3 bases: TGTGCCAGCAGTGAATCATCCAAATACAATGAGCAGTTCTTC.

J is TRBJ1-1 and V is TRBV28; D is unresolved. V was pared by 1 base and J by 0 bases, with 9 bases between. The CDR3 is 15 amino acids. Germline V gene lookup returns CDR1 MDHEN and CDR2 SYDVKM. The CDR3: CASSLFGQLNTEAFF. The CDR3 nucleotides are TGTGCCAGCAGTTTATTTGGTCAGCTGAACACTGAAGCTTTCTTT.

The chain has TRBV18 and TRBJ2-3; 12 positions match TRBD1. The CDR3 length is 15 residues. Per germline, CDR1 KGHSH and CDR2 LQKENI. V lost 4 bases and J lost 6; bases outside the gene matches: 5. The CDR3 loop is CASSRGTGGADTQYF. CDR3 in DNA: TGTGCCAGCTCACGGGGGACAGGGGGCGCGGATACGCAGTATTTT.

CDR3 nucleotide sequence: TGTGCCAGCAGCCCTGGACACCGAATAAGCTCTGGGGCCAACGTCCTGACTTTC. It is translated as CASSPGHRISSGANVLTF. The gene calls are TRBV7-9 and TRBJ2-6, with D tentatively TRBD1 (5 bases). The germline CDR1 and CDR2 sequences are SEHNR and FQNEAQ (reference sequence). Between the trimmed V and J ends, which lost 5 bases and 0 bases, there was a span of 17 bases. The CDR3 length is 18 residues.

This chain uses TRBV6-5 with TRBJ2-5, with 11 bases matching TRBD2. The CDR3 sequence is 15 residues long. The germline gives CDR1 MNHEY, CDR2 SVGAGI. With 7 bases clipped from V and 1 base from J, the junction kept 5 bases outside the gene matches. The CDR3 DNA is TGTGCCAGCACCCCGGGACTAGCGGTCCAAGAGACCCAGTACTTC. This codes for CASTPGLAVQETQYF.

The V gene is TRBV6-4, the J gene TRBJ2-1; 7 bases agree with TRBD2. The CDR3 is 16 residues long. V lost 4 bases to trimming and J lost 8 bases; unmatched junction nucleotides: 14. CDR1 is MRHNA, CDR2 SNTAGT, per germline. The CDR3: CASSAADLREGYEQFF. CDR3 DNA: TGTGCCAGCAGTGCCGCGGACCTGAGGGAGGGGTATGAGCAGTTCTTC.

The chain joins TRBV7-6 to TRBJ2-7; D assignment may be TRBD1 or TRBD2 (5 bases each). CDR3 length: 9 residues. The germline gives CDR1 SGHVS, CDR2 FNYEAQ. V was trimmed by 11 bases and J by 5 bases, leaving 7 bases between them. CDR3 coding DNA: TGTGCCCGGGGACACGAGCAGTACTTC. This sequence encodes CARGHEQYF.

About this clone: Given a far larger clone just one base away, this is likely a sequencing read error. Other DNA sequences in this sample translate to the same CDR3. The V call is TRBV11-1, the J call TRBJ1-1; possibly TRBD1 for D (5 bases). V lost 4 bases and J lost 5, with 11 bases in between. Germline values: CDR1 SGHAT, CDR2 FQDESV (reference sequence). The CDR3 runs to 13 residues. The CDR3 loop reads CASSSSGGTEAFF. The DNA for the CDR3 is TGTGCCAGCAGCTCCAGTGGGGGTACTGAAGCTTTCTTT.

In regard to this clone: This is likely an artifact of a read error, given a far larger clone one base away. The chain couples TRBV6-1 to TRBJ2-5, with 8 positions matching TRBD2. The CDR3 runs 18 residues. Germline assignment: CDR1 MNHNS and CDR2 SASEGT. The CDR3 sequence: CASSDGLEREYRQDTQYF. CDR3 DNA sequence: TGTGCCAGCAGTGACGGGTTGGAGCGGGAGTACCGCCAAGATACCCAGTACTTC.

The V gene is TRBV19, the J gene TRBJ1-3, with a weak D call TRBD1 (5 bases). The germline V and J ends were trimmed by 6 bases and 0 bases, with 12 bases remaining between them. This CDR3 is 15 amino acids long. Germline assignment: CDR1 LNHDA and CDR2 SQIVND (reference sequence). This CDR3 reads CASRPQGSSGNTIYF. CDR3 nucleotides: TGTGCCAGTAGACCCCAGGGAAGCTCTGGAAACACCATATATTTT.

CDR3 sequence (DNA): TGTGCCAGCTCACCGGGACTAGCGAACTCCTACGAGCAGTACTTC. As protein: CASSPGLANSYEQYF. The chain joins TRBV18 to TRBJ2-7; 10 nucleotides agree with TRBD2. The junction had 2 bases not matched to a gene; V was cut back by 3 bases and J by 0 bases. The CDR3 sequence is 15 residues long. The germline CDR1 and CDR2 sequences are KGHSH and LQKENI. Supplemented by reference TRBV18 and TRBJ2-7, the full variable domain reads NAGVMQNPRHLVRRRGQEARLRCSPMKGHSHVYWYRQLPEEGLKFMVYLQKENIIDESGMPKERFSAEFPKEGPSILRIQQVVRGDSAAYFCASSPGLANSYEQYFGPGTRLTVT.

The rearrangement uses TRBV7-8 and TRBJ2-7; possible D gene TRBD2, 6 bases. The CDR3 is 19 amino acids. Trimming cost V 1 base and J 0 bases, with 22 bases left between them. Looked up from germline, CDR1 is SGHVS and CDR2 is FQNEAQ. Written as DNA, the CDR3 is TGTGCCAGCAGCTTAGAAGTTAGGAGGGTAAGGCCCCACTCCTACGAGCAGTACTTC. Its protein is CASSLEVRRVRPHSYEQYF.

The chain uses TRBV5-1 and TRBJ2-3; 12 bases map to TRBD2. This CDR3 is built from 14 residues. The junction had 2 bases not matched to a gene; V was cut back by 4 bases and J by 5 bases. CDR1 is SGHRS, CDR2 YFSETQ, per germline. CDR3 nucleotide sequence: TGCGCCAGCAGCCTAGCGGGAGGGGGAGATACGCAGTATTTT. It codes for CASSLAGGGDTQYF.